These 10 T cell receptor beta chains were all obtained from the same sample, sequenced in a study of blood T cell repertoires in COVID-19 (TCRdb year 2020). Libraries were constructed by the immunoSEQ multiplex PCR assay. TCRdb mirrors the immuneACCESS table, restricted to in-frame sequences. Some clones are absent from its copies; in checked studies, under half trace to an unresolved V gene, and the reason for the others is unknown. The sample table contains a few hundred thousand clones; only one count was recorded for around 87% of them. The ten largest clones capture less than 9.5% of the sample. Sequencing input: peripheral blood. The receptor source for this set is a woman in her fifties or sixties who had recovered from COVID-19.

The rearrangement uses TRBV7-3 and TRBJ1-2, with no clear D. Germline CDR1 SGHTA, CDR2 FQGTGA. The CDR3 sequence is 13 residues long. The ends were cut back, 5 bases at V and 6 bases at J, with 13 bases in the middle. The CDR3 DNA sequence: TGTGCCAGCAGCCCGAGCGGGTTTGATGGCTACACCTTC. It specifies CASSPSGFDGYTF.

The V gene is TRBV6-5, the J gene TRBJ2-7; 9 bases are a match to TRBD1. From germline, CDR1 is MNHEY and CDR2 SVGAGI. The trim removed 6 bases at V and 3 bases at J, leaving 9 bases unmatched. The length of the CDR3 is 15 residues. CDR3 residues: CASRRSMDRGYEQYF. The DNA of the CDR3 is TGTGCCAGCAGACGGTCGATGGACAGGGGCTACGAGCAGTACTTC.

The CDR3 bases are TGCGCCAGCAGCCAAGATCCAGGTGGCGCTGAAGCTTTCTTT. It translates to CASSQDPGGAEAFF. The chain recombines TRBV4-1 with TRBJ1-1; D is unresolved. Germline lookup yields CDR1 MGHRA and CDR2 YSYEKL. Trimming took off 0 bases at V and 6 bases at J, with 11 bases between the two ends. This CDR3 comprises 14 residues.

The chain links TRBV6-5 to TRBJ1-1; D possibly corresponds to TRBD1 (6 bases). Between the trimmed V and J ends, which lost 5 bases and 5 bases, there was a span of 15 bases. This CDR3 has 14 residues. CDR1 MNHEY and CDR2 SVGAGI come from the germline V gene. CDR3 amino acids: CASSPGDTLTEAFF. The CDR3 DNA reads as TGTGCCAGCAGTCCCGGGGACACCTTAACTGAAGCTTTCTTT.

The chain joins TRBV18 to TRBJ1-6; 7 bases map to TRBD1. The CDR3 runs 15 residues. The V gene's germline CDR1 is KGHSH and CDR2 LQKENI. V gave up 6 bases and J gave up 5 bases; unmatched junction bases: 7. CDR3 protein: CASSLRDSDNSPLHF. DNA of the CDR3: TGTGCCAGCTCTCTCCGGGACAGTGATAATTCACCCCTCCACTTT. Filled out from reference TRBV18 and TRBJ1-6, the complete variable domain reads NAGVMQNPRHLVRRRGQEARLRCSPMKGHSHVYWYRQLPEEGLKFMVYLQKENIIDESGMPKERFSAEFPKEGPSILRIQQVVRGDSAAYFCASSLRDSDNSPLHFGNGTRLTVT.

The chain links TRBV27 to TRBJ1-5; tentatively, D is TRBD1 (5 bases). The germline V gene encodes CDR1 MNHEY and CDR2 SMNVEV (reference sequence). The V end lost 6 bases, the J end lost 2 bases, and 17 bases lay between the germline ends. The CDR3 runs to 16 residues. The chain's CDR3 is CASRLGGRRGNQPQHF. The CDR3 nucleotides read TGTGCCAGCAGACTCGGGGGGAGACGGGGCAATCAGCCCCAGCATTTT.

The rearrangement links TRBV5-1 to TRBJ1-3, with 7 bases matching TRBD1. This CDR3 is 16 amino acids long. The germline V gene has CDR1 SGHRS and CDR2 YFSETQ. The V and J ends lost 0 bases and 3 bases, in that order; junction bases with no gene match: 6. The CDR3 region has the DNA TGCGCCAGCAGCTTGGCAGGGGGGCTAGGTGGAAACACCATATATTTT. Protein: CASSLAGGLGGNTIYF.

CDR3 amino acids: CASRLADSTDTQYF. For the CDR3, the DNA is TGTGCCAGTAGACTAGCGGATAGCACAGATACGCAGTATTTT. The chain combines TRBV7-2 with TRBJ2-3; 9 bases match TRBD2. The junction had 4 bases not matched to a gene; V was cut back by 9 bases and J by 0 bases. Germline CDR1 is SGHTA and CDR2 is FQGNSA. This CDR3 has 14 amino acids.

This clone has just a few counts. This chain uses TRBV2 with TRBJ1-2; D gene uncertain. The germline V gene encodes CDR1 SNHLY and CDR2 FYNNEI. The CDR3 has 14 amino acids. The V end was cut by 6 bases, the J end by 5 bases, with 16 bases between. CDR3 nucleotide sequence: TGTGCCAGCAGGGCCCAACGAGGGCAATATGGCTACACCTTC. Its translation: CASRAQRGQYGYTF. Full variable domain (missing parts from reference TRBV2 and TRBJ1-2): EPEVTQTPSHQVTQMGQEVILRCVPISNHLYFYWYRQILGQKVEFLVSFYNNEISEKSEIFDDQFSVERPDGSNFTLKIRSTKLEDSAMYFCASRAQRGQYGYTFGSGTRLTVV.

The chain employs TRBV5-1 and TRBJ2-1; D is unclear. CDR3 length equals 12 residues. Trimming took 1 base from V and 9 from J, leaving 8 bases between them. Germline assignment: CDR1 SGHRS and CDR2 YFSETQ. The CDR3 DNA is TGCGCCAGCAGCTTGCCCGGCGGTGAGCAGTTCTTC. This gives the protein CASSLPGGEQFF.